This TCR beta chain was retrieved from a study of cytomegalovirus exposure and HLA in healthy donors (TCRdb year 2017). General notes on the study: According to a later analysis, the 120 or so validation repertoires were produced on the same platform as the roughly 600 repertoires of the first cohort. To predict cytomegalovirus infection status, the study brought together high-throughput TCR immunosequencing, statistical association of individual TCRs with disease status, and machine learning. Besides the first cohort of around 670 subjects, a separate validation cohort made up of 95 to 150 different subjects was used. The aim of the study was to test whether cataloging public T cell receptors could identify signatures of past pathogen exposure.

Library method: the immunoSEQ multiplex PCR assay. As for how the authors treated the data: A statistical classification framework was built for diagnosing cytomegalovirus status from the catalog of TCR beta chain sequences. Drawn from immuneACCESS, this table holds only the in-frame rearrangements with V and J called that TCRdb kept. Clones are partly lost; checked studies trace under half to an unresolved V gene and leave the rest unexplained. The V and J calls and clone size come from that table; D and trimming were worked out from the DNA. The sample table contains about 73,000 clones; only one count was recorded for 95% of them. About 3.5% of the sample lies in the top ten. Results the study describes overall, beyond this receptor: The validation cohort had no HLA typing available for a later analysis, so co-occurrence within that cohort was assessed over all 110 or so repertoires. Most TCR sequences were observed very rarely across donors, whereas some public TCRs were present in many individuals. The classifier was reported to diagnose cytomegalovirus status with high specificity and sensitivity in both the original and validation cohorts. The study listed 150 to 200 TCR beta chains as associated with cytomegalovirus. A few of the identified cytomegalovirus-associated TCR beta chains were confirmed in vitro to be specific for cytomegalovirus antigens. It was suggested by the authors that the approach could potentially be generalized to other disease states and immunological phenotypes. Of the cluster scores, 85% to 95% were above 0 in a later analysis, which found that TCRs clustered in the first cohort also tended to co-occur in the 120 validation repertoires.

Donors formed part of the validation cohort, which comprised 120 subjects and was distinct from the first cohort of under 800 subjects. A word on this clone: No cognate antigen has been identified for it. The sample holds no much larger clone one base away, and base qualities are not on file.

The receptor's source is a man between 18 and 29 years old in good health and CMV-seronegative. The sequenced material came from PBMCs.

This receptor carries the CDR3 CASSQTWRDEQYF. The DNA reads as follows: TGTGCCAGCAGTCAAACATGGAGGGACGAGCAGTACTTC. The sequence links TRBV7-2 to TRBJ2-7, with TRBD2 perhaps the D gene, on 6 matching bases. Spanning cysteine to phenylalanine, the CDR3 consists of 13 amino acids. Only the CDR3 region is kept as DNA, spanning 39 bases read in frame from base 1. The V and J ends are trimmed by 6 bases and 5 bases, leaving 14 bases between them. CDR1 SGHTA and CDR2 FQGNSA are derived from the germline V gene.